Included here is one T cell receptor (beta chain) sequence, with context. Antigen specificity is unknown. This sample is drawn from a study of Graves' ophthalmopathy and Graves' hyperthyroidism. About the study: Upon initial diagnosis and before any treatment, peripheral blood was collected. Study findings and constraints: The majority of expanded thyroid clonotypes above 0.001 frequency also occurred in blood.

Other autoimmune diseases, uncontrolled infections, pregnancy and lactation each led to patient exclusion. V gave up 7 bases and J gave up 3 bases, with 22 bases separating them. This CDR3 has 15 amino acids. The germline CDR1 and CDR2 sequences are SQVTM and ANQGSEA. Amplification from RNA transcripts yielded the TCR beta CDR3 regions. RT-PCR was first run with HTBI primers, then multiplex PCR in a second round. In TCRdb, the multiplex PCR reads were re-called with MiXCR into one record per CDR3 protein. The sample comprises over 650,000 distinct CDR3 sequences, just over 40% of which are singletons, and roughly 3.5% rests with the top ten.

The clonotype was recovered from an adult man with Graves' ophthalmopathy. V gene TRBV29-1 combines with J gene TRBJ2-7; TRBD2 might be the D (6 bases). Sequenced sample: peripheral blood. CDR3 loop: CSAIIGTGRDYEQYF. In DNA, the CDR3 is TGCAGCGCTATCATCGGGACCGGGAGAGACTACGAGCAGTACTTC.